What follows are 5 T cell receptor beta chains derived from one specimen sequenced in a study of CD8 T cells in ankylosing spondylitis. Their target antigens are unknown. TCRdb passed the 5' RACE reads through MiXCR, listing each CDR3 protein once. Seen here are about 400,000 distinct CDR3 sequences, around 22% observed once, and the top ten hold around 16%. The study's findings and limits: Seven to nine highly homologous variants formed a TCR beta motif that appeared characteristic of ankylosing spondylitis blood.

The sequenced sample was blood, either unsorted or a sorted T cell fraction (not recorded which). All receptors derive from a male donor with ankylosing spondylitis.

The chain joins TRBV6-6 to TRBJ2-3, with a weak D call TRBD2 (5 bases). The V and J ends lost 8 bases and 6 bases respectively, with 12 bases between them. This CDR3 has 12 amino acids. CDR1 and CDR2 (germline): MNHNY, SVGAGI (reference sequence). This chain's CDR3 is CASLTREDTQYF. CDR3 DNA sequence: TGTGCCAGCCTCACGAGGGAGGATACGCAGTATTTT.

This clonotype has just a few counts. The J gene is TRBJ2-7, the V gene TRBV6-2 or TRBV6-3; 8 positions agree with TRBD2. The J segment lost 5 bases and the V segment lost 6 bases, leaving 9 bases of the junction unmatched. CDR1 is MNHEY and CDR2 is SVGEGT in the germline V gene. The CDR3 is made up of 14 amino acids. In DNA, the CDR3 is TGTGCCAGCAGCCCAAGCGGGAGTTGGAACGAGCAGTACTTC. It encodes CASSPSGSWNEQYF.

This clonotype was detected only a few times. In nucleotides, the CDR3 is TGTGCCAGCAGTTACTACCCCGGGACAGGGTCCGAGCAGTACTTC. Its protein is CASSYYPGTGSEQYF. The chain uses TRBV6-5 and TRBJ2-7; 9 nucleotides agree with TRBD1. The CDR3 runs to 15 residues. Losses at the gene ends were 1 base for V and 6 bases for J; bases not matched to a gene: 7. CDR1 is MNHEY, CDR2 SVGAGI, per germline.

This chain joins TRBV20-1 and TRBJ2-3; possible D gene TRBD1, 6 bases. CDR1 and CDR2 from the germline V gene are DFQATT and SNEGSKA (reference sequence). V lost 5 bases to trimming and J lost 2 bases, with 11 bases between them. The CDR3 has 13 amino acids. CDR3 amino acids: CSADTGYTDTQYF. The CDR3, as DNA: TGCAGTGCTGATACAGGGTACACAGATACGCAGTATTTT.

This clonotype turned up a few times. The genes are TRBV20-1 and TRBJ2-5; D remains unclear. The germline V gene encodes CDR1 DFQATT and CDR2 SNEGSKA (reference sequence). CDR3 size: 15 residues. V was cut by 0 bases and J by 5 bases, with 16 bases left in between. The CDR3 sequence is CSARDGSRGQETQYF. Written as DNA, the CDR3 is TGCAGTGCTAGAGATGGGTCGCGTGGGCAGGAGACCCAGTACTTC.